Here is one T cell receptor beta chain with its context. Its antigen target is currently unknown. Base qualities are missing; no much larger clone stands one base away. The record originates from a study of cytomegalovirus exposure and HLA in healthy donors (dated by TCRdb to between 2016 and 2019). Regarding the complete study: An earlier analysis of roughly 570 of the donors reported approximately 260 Gb of sequence data and approximately 120 million unique TCR beta sequences obtained from about 180 million T cells. About 280 gigabases of sequencing data and approximately 91 million unique TCR sequences made up an early release that covered over 550 HLA-typed donors. Of the roughly 390 genotyped donors, 65% to 90% fell in the genetic ancestry cluster associated with self-reported Caucasian donors. The study aimed to test whether signatures of past pathogen exposure could be identified by cataloging public T cell receptors. The study used immunosequencing to profile the T cell repertoires of approximately 640 subjects and linked those repertoires to cytomegalovirus serostatus. In addition to the first cohort of approximately 650 subjects, a separate validation cohort of about 120 different subjects was used. High-throughput TCR immunosequencing, statistical association of individual TCRs with disease status, and machine learning were combined to predict cytomegalovirus infection status. A later analysis re-analyzed previously published TCR beta repertoires from 666 donors and added high-resolution HLA genotyping to study TCR occurrence patterns. In the later analysis, no new phenotypic data were used to find candidate immune exposures; instead, reliance was placed on TCR beta sequences and their occurrence across donors. To decide whether each TCR beta V gene segment behaved as functional or pseudogenic, an earlier analysis of some 540 of the donors relied on high-throughput TCR beta sequencing. Donor age, sex, ethnicity and CMV serostatus were compiled together with the repertoire data. In a later genetic analysis, genome-wide SNP genotypes for about three fifths of the 666 donors were used, and that subset was treated as a discovery cohort. All discovery cohort repertoires had been generated using a single sequencing platform. Both class I and class II loci were covered by HLA typing, at four-digit resolution. Typing coverage varied by locus: roughly 629-630 donors for A, B, C, DRB1 and DQB1; some 520 for DQA1; 606 for DPA1; approximately 470 for DPB1. Because of strong linkage in the cohort, roughly 5 DR-DQ haplotypes were treated as single units for association and clustering. Among 398 genotyped donors of the cohort, an average of approximately 250,000 unique TCR beta nucleotide sequences were sequenced per donor, roughly 18% of them non-productive.

The CDR3 goes from the cysteine to the phenylalanine over 14 residues. The kept DNA is CDR3 alone, 42 bases in frame from the first base. CDR1 and CDR2, per the germline V gene (reference sequence), are GTSNPN and SVGIG. Cut back by 0 bases and 7 bases, the V and J ends lie 13 bases apart. Beyond this particular receptor, the publication reports: Because HLA typing was missing for some donors at each locus, association tests included only the typed subset. V-gene and J-gene trimming of TCR beta chains was associated with a missense DCLRE1C variant in a later genetic analysis, and the association was replicated in an independent cohort. A later analysis found that most CMV-associated TCR beta chains appeared HLA-restricted, with HLA associations seemingly driven largely by CMV exposure. Cytomegalovirus status was reported to be diagnosed by the classifier with high specificity and sensitivity in both the original and validation cohorts. The earlier analysis of fewer than 750 of the donors excluded seventeen rarely observed V segments, including chromosome 9 orphons, because counts were too low. The authors suggested that the approach could potentially be generalized to other disease states and immunological phenotypes. Some IMGT-functional V segments, including TRBV6-2 and TRBV6-3, could not be distinguished by the 87-base-pair reads and were therefore excluded. Broadly in line with IMGT annotations, most TCR beta V segments showed up in productive rearrangements about 90% or about 30% of the time in an earlier analysis of approximately 600 of the donors. Immune exposure information for the cohort was limited to CMV serostatus. Across donors, most TCR sequences were observed very rarely, whereas some public TCRs were present in many individuals. A total of roughly 160 TCR beta chains were listed by the study as associated with cytomegalovirus. A later genetic analysis reported fewer N-insertions in productive TCRs among donors in an Asian-associated ancestry cluster than the roughly 700-donor mean. A further reported finding was that TCR beta sequences accurately predicted the HLA-A and HLA-B alleles for most subjects in the first cohort. When HLA alleles, especially DR and DQ, strongly co-occurred, attributing TCR associations to individual alleles was difficult. A group of highly shared sequence variants was considered likely to be a technical artifact of the sequencing pipeline. A later analysis found that HLA-associated TCR beta chains were more clonally expanded and had lower generation probabilities than equally common non-associated chains. A later analysis associated 15,000 to 20,000 TCR beta sequences with specific HLA alleles at a false discovery rate of 0.05. A few of the identified cytomegalovirus-associated TCR beta chains were confirmed in vitro to be specific for cytomegalovirus antigens. Sequencing depth was assumed to be roughly uniform across donors in the presence/absence analyses, though that assumption may not hold. Correlated functional status among segregating V segments might be attributable to linkage disequilibrium, but an unknown experimental factor could not be ruled out. A later analysis reported that several top co-occurrence clusters appeared linked to parvovirus B19, influenza, CMV and Epstein-Barr virus. In a later analysis, the rate of TCR association differed among HLA loci, with DRB1 alleles having the most associated TCRs and HLA-C alleles having the fewest. Only TCR beta chains were sequenced in this cohort, and the absence of alpha or paired-chain data limited detectable features.

The cohort consisted of hundreds of healthy bone marrow donors. At the time of sampling, all cohort members were nominally healthy, though unrecorded immune exposures were likely present. The donor was CMV seronegative and was included in the group of over 300 seronegative cohort members. A peripheral blood sample was collected from each donor, and TCR beta sequencing was performed on peripheral blood mononuclear cells. Genomic DNA was extracted from the blood cell samples with the Qiagen DNeasy Blood Extraction Kit. To prepare the library, the immunoSEQ multiplex PCR assay was applied. The multiplex PCR relied on a mix of 60 forward primers for TCR Vbeta segments and 13 reverse primers for TCR Jbeta segments. The CDR3 region of rearranged TCR beta genes was amplified from genomic DNA with a multiplex PCR assay. The amplified TCR beta libraries were sequenced on the Illumina HiSeq System as 87-base-pair reads. The original methods were these. A later analysis counted about 80 million unique TCR beta chains across the 600 to 850 repertoires, and around 12 million of these chains were shared by at least two donors. Raw reads were error-corrected and collapsed into unique sequences by a nearest-neighbor algorithm in which closely related sequences were merged to remove PCR and sequencing errors. Alignment of CDR3 sequences to IMGT reference sequences was used to assign V, D and J gene segments. Each retained sequence needed at least a six-nucleotide match to both a V gene segment and a J gene segment. A rearrangement was called productive if the CDR3 had no stop codons and remained in frame with V and J, and every other rearrangement was called non-productive. CDR3 was defined by IMGT convention, running from the second conserved V-encoded cysteine to the conserved J-encoded phenylalanine. The earlier analysis of approximately 590 of the donors excluded any sequence lacking an unambiguous match to a single V gene segment. An earlier analysis of a few hundred of the donors classified V segments as functional when productive rearrangements were above 56.7% and as segregating when the standard deviation between donors was above 5%. A statistical classification framework was built to diagnose cytomegalovirus status from the catalog of TCR beta chain sequences. In a later analysis, V and J genes were assigned by comparing TCR nucleotide sequences against IMGT/GENE-DB human TR gene sequences. The TCRdist pipeline was used in a later analysis to assign CDR3 sequences and most-parsimonious VDJ recombination scenarios. In a later analysis, each TCR beta chain was defined by its CDR3 amino acid sequence together with its V-gene family, and reads lacking a unique V-gene family were excluded. A later analysis removed 500 to 650 highly shared, low-generation-probability nucleotide sequences to deal with suspected cross-contamination and a sequencing artifact. A later analysis calculated a clonal expansion index for each public chain from normalized within-repertoire ranks of inferred template counts. A later analysis computed generation probabilities with a VDJ recombination model fitted to out-of-frame rearrangements, and checked the results against IGoR. In a later analysis, hypergeometric tests were used to score TCR-TCR, TCR-HLA and TCR-CMV co-occurrence, with a repertoire-size bias correction applied to TCR pairs. In a later analysis, false discovery rates were estimated by permuting HLA or CMV assignments 20 times. In a later analysis, co-occurring TCRs were grouped using DBSCAN, and TCRdist sequence similarity was added for clustering within HLA-allele-positive subsets. For co-occurrence clustering, repertoires with fewer than 30,000 or more than 120,000 public chains were excluded, along with 5 or 6 repertoires with anomalous nucleotide sharing. Sourced from immuneACCESS, this table was stored by TCRdb with only in-frame sequences that have V and J called. A share of the clones is absent; for the studies checked, an unresolved V gene accounts for under half, and the remainder has no known explanation. V and J calls and clone size are those listed in that table; D and trimming were worked out from the DNA. In all, the sample holds 150,000 to 200,000 clones, and around nine tenths of those were seen once. The ten top clones hold more than 1.5% of the sample.

The receptor was derived from a woman between 18 and 29 years old in good health and CMV-seronegative. This sequence uses TRBV30 and TRBJ2-1, with the D gene not confidently named. The sequencing sample was made of PBMCs. The DNA sequence is TGTGCCTGGAGTGTACGGAATGCCGGGAATGAGCAGTTCTTC. Translated, this is CAWSVRNAGNEQFF.